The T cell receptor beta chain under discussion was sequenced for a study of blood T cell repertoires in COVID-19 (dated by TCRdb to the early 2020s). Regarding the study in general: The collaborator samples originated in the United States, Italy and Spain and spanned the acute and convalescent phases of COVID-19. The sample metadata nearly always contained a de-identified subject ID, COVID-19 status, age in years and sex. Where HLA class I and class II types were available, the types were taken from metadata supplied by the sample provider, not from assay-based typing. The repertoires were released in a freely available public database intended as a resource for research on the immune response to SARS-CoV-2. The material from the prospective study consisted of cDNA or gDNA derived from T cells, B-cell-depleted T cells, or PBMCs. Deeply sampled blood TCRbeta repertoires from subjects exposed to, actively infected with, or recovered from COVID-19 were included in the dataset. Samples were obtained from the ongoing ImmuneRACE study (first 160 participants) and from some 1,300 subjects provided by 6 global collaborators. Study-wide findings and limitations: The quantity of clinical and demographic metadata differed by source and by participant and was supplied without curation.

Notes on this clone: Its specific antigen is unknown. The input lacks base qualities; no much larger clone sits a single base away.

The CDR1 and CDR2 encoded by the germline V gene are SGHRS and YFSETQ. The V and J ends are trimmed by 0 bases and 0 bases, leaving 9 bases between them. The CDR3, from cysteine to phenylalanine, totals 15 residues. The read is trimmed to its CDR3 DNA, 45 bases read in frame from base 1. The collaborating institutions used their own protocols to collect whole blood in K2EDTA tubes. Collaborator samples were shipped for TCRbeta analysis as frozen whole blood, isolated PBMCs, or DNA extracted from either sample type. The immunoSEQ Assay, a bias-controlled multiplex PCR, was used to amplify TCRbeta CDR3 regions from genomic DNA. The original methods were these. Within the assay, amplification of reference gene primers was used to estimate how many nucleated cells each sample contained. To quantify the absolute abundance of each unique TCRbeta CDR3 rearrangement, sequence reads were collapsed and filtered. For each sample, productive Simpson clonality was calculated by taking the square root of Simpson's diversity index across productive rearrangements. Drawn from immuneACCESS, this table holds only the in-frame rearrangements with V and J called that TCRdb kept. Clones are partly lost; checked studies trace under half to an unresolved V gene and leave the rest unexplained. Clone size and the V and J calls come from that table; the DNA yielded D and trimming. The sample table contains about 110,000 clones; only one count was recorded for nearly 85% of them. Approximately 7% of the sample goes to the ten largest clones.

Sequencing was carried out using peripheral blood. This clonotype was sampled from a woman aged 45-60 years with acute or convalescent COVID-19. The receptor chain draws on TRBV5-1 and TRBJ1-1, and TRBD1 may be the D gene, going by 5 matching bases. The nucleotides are TGCGCCAGCAGCTTGGCGGGGGGAATGAACACTGAAGCTTTCTTT. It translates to CASSLAGGMNTEAFF. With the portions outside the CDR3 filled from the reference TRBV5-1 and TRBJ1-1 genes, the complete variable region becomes KAGVTQTPRYLIKTRGQQVTLSCSPISGHRSVSWYQQTPGQGLQFLFEYFSETQRNKGNFPGRFSGRQFSNSRSEMNVSTLELGDSALYLCASSLAGGMNTEAFFGQGTRLTVV.